This T cell receptor beta chain was observed in a study of blood T cell repertoires in COVID-19 (dated by TCRdb to about 2020). Regarding the study in general: Samples covering the acute and convalescent phases of COVID-19 were provided by collaborators in the United States, Italy and Spain. Subjects who had been exposed to COVID-19, were actively infected with it, or had recovered from it provided the deeply sampled blood TCRbeta repertoires that made up the dataset. The sample metadata nearly always contained a de-identified subject ID, COVID-19 status, age in years and sex. The samples were drawn from two sources: the first 160 participants of the ongoing ImmuneRACE study, and some 1,300 subjects contributed by 6 global collaborators. Where HLA class I and class II types were available, the types were taken from metadata supplied by the sample provider, not from assay-based typing. The repertoires were released in a freely available public database intended as a resource for research on the immune response to SARS-CoV-2. The material from the prospective study consisted of cDNA or gDNA derived from T cells, B-cell-depleted T cells, or PBMCs. General conclusions and limits of the study: Clinical and demographic metadata were provided uncurated, with the amount varying by source and participant.

Enrolling through a virtual design, the prospective study's participants ranged in age from roughly 18 to 95 years and lived across some 22 United States geographic areas. To assign participants to cohorts, the prospective study relied on clinical history that participants themselves reported in a screening survey and a study questionnaire. ImmuneRACE Cohort 3 recovered participants were defined by two consecutive negative NP/OP PCR tests, healthcare professional clearance, or symptom resolution. In the prospective study, whole blood, serum and a nasopharyngeal or oropharyngeal swab were collected from each participant by mobile phlebotomists. Additional blood draws and questionnaires over a 2-month period could optionally be provided by prospective study participants. Blood samples from the prospective study were shipped frozen or at room temperature prior to DNA extraction. TCRbeta CDR3 regions were amplified from genomic DNA by means of the immunoSEQ Assay, a bias-controlled multiplex PCR. The published analysis was carried out like this. The number of nucleated cells in each sample was estimated from the amplification of reference gene primers within the assay. To quantify the absolute abundance of each unique TCRbeta CDR3 rearrangement, sequence reads were collapsed and filtered. Productive Simpson clonality was computed per sample as the square root of Simpson's diversity index over productive rearrangements. This is the immuneACCESS table as TCRdb keeps it, with only in-frame sequences that have V and J called. A part of the clones is gone; compared with another copy, unresolved V genes explain less than half, and the rest is unexplained. From that table come the V and J calls and clone size; the DNA was used to work out D and trimming. This sample is represented by around 280,000 clones; around 88% of them were singletons. Clones ranked in the top ten supply about 5.5% of the sample.

Unmatched junction bases come to 8, with V trimmed by 4 bases and J by 6 bases. CDR1 SGDLS and CDR2 YYNGEE are derived from the germline V gene. The CDR3, cysteine through phenylalanine, is 15 amino acids long. The entry retains the CDR3 DNA only, 45 bases that are in frame from base 1. On this clone itself: Its antigen remains unidentified. Base qualities are not recorded, but no much larger clone differs from it by a single base.

This receptor was taken from a woman aged 40 to 49 who had recovered from COVID-19. The chain joins TRBV9 to TRBJ2-7, with 12 junctional bases fitting TRBD1. Material: PBMCs or T cells enriched from blood (not recorded which). Read as DNA, the sequence is TGTGCCAGCAGCTCCAGCGGGACAGGGGGCTCCGAGCAGTACTTC. Translated, this gives CASSSSGTGGSEQYF.